This T cell receptor (beta chain) is drawn from a study of T cell repertoires in cytomegalovirus infection. About the study: Recently identified HLA-C-restricted and well-studied HLA-B-restricted CMV epitopes were used. Public signatures in TCR beta pointed to CMV infection and matching HLA type. Study-wide points: Summed frequency of shared TCR beta families picked out CMV carriers who also had the relevant HLA. HLA-C-restricted CMV-specific TCR beta clonotypes prevailed in the ex vivo response.

One entry per CDR3 protein, called by TCRdb with MiXCR from the reads. The sample carries roughly 180,000 distinct CDR3 sequences, 20% to 25% recorded once. Trimming removed 8 bases from V and 6 bases from J, with 10 bases in between. Germline loops: CDR1 MNHEY, CDR2 SVGAGI. The CDR3 consists of 12 residues. This clonotype has just a few counts. What it recognizes is unknown. The chain combines TRBV6-5 with TRBJ2-2; a possible D gene is TRBD1 (5 bases). The sequencing here drew on CD8+ T cells from cultured PBMCs, taken from culture after CMV antigen stimulation. The sequence derives from a human donor in good health (CMV status not recorded). Some clones in this sample may be carry-over from other donors' samples. In DNA form, the CDR3 reads TGTGCCAGCTCCATAGGGGCCGGGGAGCTGTTTTTT. This gives the protein CASSIGAGELFF.